The T cell receptor (beta chain) described here comes from a study of beta chain features in type 1 diabetes. The V and J ends lost 4 bases and 4 bases respectively, with 14 bases between them. There are 14 residues in the CDR3. The germline V gene encodes CDR1 SGDLS and CDR2 YYNGEE. Overall study results and limits: Healthy donors had naive, central memory and Treg TCRB repertoires that appeared less similar than those seen among patients.

This clone was seen a handful of times. Antigen unknown. As every portion of the isolated RNA was reverse transcribed, the sequencing read expressed TCRB transcripts. The protocol was immunoSEQ multiplex PCR, while the TCRdb copy is restricted to in-frame clones and leaves out a portion. The sample yields about 470,000 clones, 25% to 35% seen once. Purity of each sorted population was above 95%. The TCR sequence derives from a man aged 18-30 years in good health. Input material: naive CD4+ T cells from blood. The chain employs TRBV9 and TRBJ2-5; no reliable D call. The CDR3 coding sequence is TGTGCCAGCAGCCCAACTCGCGGTGCAGAGACCCAGTACTTC. It codes for CASSPTRGAETQYF. The variable domain in full, with the rest retrieved from reference TRBV9 and TRBJ2-5, is DSGVTQTPKHLITATGQRVTLRCSPRSGDLSVYWYQQSLDQGLQFLIQYYNGEERAKGNILERFSAQQFPDLHSELNLSSLELGDSALYFCASSPTRGAETQYFGPGTRLLVL.